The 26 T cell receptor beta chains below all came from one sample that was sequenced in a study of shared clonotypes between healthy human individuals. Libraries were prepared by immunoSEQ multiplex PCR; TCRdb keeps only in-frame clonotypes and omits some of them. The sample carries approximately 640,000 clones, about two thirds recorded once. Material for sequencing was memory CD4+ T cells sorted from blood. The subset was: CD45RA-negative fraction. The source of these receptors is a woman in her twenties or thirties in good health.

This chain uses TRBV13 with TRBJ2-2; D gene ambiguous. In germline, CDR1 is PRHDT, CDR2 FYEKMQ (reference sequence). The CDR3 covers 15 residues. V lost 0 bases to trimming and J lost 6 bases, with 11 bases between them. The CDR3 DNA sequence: TGTGCCAGCAGCTTAGGTCGTATTAGAGCCGGGGAGCTGTTTTTT. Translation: CASSLGRIRAGELFF.

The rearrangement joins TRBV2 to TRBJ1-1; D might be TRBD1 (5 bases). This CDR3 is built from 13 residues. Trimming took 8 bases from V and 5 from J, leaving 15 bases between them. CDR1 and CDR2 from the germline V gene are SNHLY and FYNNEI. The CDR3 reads CASGRDGMTEAFF. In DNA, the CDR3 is TGTGCCAGCGGCAGGGACGGCATGACTGAAGCTTTCTTT.

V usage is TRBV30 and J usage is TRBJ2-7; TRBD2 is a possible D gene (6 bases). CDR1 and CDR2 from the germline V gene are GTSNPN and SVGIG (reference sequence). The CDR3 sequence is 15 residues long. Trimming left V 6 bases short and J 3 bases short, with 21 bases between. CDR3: CACAGCRLGDYEQYF. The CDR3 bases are TGTGCCTGTGCGGGATGCCGGTTAGGGGACTACGAGCAGTACTTC.

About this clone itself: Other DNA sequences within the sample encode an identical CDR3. CDR3 nucleotides: TGTGCCAGCAGCTTAGAAGGGGGCAGGAACACCGGGGAGCTGTTTTTT. Translating it yields CASSLEGGRNTGELFF. The chain links TRBV7-6 to TRBJ2-2; TRBD1 agrees at 7 bases. The CDR3 contains 16 residues. CDR1 is SGHVS, CDR2 FNYEAQ, per germline. J lost 1 base, V lost 1 base, and 3 bases had no gene match.

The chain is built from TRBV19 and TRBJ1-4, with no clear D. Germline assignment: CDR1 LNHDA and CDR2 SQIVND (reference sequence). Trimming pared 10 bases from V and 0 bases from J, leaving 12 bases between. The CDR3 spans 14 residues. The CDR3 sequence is CATSDSATNEKLFF. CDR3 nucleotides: TGTGCCACCTCGGACTCTGCAACTAATGAAAAACTGTTTTTT.

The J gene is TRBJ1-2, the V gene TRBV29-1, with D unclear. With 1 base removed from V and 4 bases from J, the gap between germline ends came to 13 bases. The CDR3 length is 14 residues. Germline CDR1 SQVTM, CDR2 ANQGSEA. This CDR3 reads CSVEGAGVAYGYTF. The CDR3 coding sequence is TGCAGCGTTGAAGGGGCAGGCGTCGCCTATGGCTACACCTTC.

CDR3 in DNA: TGTGCCAGCAGCCAGTCTCGGGGCTTCGCAAGTTATGGCTACACCTTC. Protein: CASSQSRGFASYGYTF. The J gene is TRBJ1-2, the V gene TRBV4-2; possibly TRBD1 for D (5 bases). V was shortened by 3 bases and J by 5 bases, with 19 bases between the two germline ends. CDR3 size: 16 residues. Germline CDR1 and CDR2: LGHNA and YNFKEQ.

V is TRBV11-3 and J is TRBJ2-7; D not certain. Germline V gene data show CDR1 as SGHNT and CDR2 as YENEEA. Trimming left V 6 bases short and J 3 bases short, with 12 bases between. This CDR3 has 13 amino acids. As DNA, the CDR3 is TGTGCCAGCAGTTTGAATGGCGGCTACGAGCAGTACTTC. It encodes CASSLNGGYEQYF.

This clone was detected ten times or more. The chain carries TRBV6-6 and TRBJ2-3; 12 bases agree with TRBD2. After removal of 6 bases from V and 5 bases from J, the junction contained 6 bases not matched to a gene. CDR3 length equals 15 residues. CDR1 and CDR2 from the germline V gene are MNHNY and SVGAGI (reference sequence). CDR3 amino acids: CASSQTSGRIDTQYF. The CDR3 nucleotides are TGTGCCAGCAGCCAGACTAGCGGGAGAATAGATACGCAGTATTTT.

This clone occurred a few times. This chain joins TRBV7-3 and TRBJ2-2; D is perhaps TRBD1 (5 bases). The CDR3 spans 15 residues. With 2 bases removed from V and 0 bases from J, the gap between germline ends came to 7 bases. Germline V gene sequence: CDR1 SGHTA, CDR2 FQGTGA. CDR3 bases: TGTGCCAGCAGCTTATGGGGCCCGAACACCGGGGAGCTGTTTTTT. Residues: CASSLWGPNTGELFF.

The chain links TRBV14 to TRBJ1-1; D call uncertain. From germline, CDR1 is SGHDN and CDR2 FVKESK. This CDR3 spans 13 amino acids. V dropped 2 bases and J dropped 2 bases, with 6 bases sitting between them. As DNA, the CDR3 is TGTGCCAGCAGCCAATCAAGAAACACTGAAGCTTTCTTT. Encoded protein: CASSQSRNTEAFF.

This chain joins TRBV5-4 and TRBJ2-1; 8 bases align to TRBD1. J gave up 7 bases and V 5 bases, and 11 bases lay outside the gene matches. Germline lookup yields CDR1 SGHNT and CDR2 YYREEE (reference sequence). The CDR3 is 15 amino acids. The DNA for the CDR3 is TGTGCCAGCAGAACCACAGGGGGGCGACGGAATGAGCAGTTCTTC. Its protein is CASRTTGGRRNEQFF.

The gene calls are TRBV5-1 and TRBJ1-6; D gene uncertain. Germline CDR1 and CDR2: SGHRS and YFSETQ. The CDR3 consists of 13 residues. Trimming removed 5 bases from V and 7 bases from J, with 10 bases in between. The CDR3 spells CASSPQGNSPLHF. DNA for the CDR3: TGCGCCAGCAGTCCCCAAGGGAATTCACCCCTCCACTTT.

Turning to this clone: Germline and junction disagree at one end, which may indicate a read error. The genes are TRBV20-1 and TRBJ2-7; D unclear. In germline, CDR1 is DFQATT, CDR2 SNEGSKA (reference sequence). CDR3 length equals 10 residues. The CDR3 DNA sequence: TGCAGTGCTAGTAGGACCGCGGCACACTTC. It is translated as CSASRTAAHF.

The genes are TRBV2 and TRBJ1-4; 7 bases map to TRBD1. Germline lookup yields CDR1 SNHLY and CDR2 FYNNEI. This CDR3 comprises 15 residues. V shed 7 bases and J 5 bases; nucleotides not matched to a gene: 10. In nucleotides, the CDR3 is TGTGCCAGCACCTCCGACAGGGTCGGGAATGAAAAACTGTTTTTT. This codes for CASTSDRVGNEKLFF.

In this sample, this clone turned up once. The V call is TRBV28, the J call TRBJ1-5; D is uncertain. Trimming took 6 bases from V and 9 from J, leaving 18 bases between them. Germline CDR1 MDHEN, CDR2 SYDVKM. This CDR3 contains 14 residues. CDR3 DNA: TGTGCCAGCAGCCCAAGCTCCCAATATCGGCCCCAGCATTTT. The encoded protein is CASSPSSQYRPQHF.

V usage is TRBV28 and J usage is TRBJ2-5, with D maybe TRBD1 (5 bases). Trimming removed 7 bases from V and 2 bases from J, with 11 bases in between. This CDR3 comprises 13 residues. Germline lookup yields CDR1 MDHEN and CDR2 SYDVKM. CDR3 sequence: CASIDRVQETQYF. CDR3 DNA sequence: TGTGCCAGCATCGACAGAGTACAAGAGACCCAGTACTTC.

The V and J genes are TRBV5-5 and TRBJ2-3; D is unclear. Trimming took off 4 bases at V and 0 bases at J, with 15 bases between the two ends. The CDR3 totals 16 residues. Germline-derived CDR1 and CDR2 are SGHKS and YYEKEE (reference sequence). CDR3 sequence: CASSPPAQRSTDTQYF. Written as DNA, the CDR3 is TGTGCCAGCAGCCCCCCCGCGCAGCGCAGCACAGATACGCAGTATTTT.

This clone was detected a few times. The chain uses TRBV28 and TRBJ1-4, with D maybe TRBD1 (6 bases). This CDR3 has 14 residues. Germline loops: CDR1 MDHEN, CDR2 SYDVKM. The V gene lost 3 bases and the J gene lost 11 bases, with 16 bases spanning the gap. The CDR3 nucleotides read TGTGCCAGCAGTTTGGTACAGGGCGGGGGGAAACTGTTTTTT. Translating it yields CASSLVQGGGKLFF. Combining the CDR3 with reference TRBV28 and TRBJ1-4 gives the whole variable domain DVKVTQSSRYLVKRTGEKVFLECVQDMDHENMFWYRQDPGLGLRLIYFSYDVKMKEKGDIPEGYSVSREKKERFSLILESASTNQTSMYLCASSLVQGGGKLFFGSGTQLSVL.

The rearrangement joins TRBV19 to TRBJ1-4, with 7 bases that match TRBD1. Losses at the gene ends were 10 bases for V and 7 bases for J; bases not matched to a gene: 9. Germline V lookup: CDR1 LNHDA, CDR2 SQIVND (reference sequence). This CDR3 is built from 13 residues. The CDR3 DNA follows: TGTGCCACCTCCTTGGGGGACAGTGAAAAACTGTTTTTT. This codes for CATSLGDSEKLFF.

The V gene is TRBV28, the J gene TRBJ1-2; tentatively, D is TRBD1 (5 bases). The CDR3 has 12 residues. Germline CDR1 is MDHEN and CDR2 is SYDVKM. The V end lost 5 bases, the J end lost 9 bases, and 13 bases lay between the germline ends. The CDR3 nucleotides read TGTGCCAGCAGTCTCCGGGACCGAAGCTACACCTTC. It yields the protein CASSLRDRSYTF.

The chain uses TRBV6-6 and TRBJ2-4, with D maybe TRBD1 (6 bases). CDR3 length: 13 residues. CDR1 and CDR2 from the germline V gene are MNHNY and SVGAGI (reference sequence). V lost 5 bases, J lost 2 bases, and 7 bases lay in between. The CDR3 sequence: CASSGQSKNIQYF. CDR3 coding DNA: TGTGCCAGCAGTGGACAGTCCAAAAACATTCAGTACTTC.

The chain's CDR3 is CASSKGPIAGGGNEQFF. The CDR3 coding sequence is TGTGCCAGCAGCAAAGGGCCCATAGCGGGAGGGGGCAATGAGCAGTTCTTC. The chain combines TRBV7-3 with TRBJ2-1, with TRBD2 matching 11 bases. After removal of 5 bases from V and 6 bases from J, the junction contained 12 bases not matched to a gene. From germline, CDR1 is SGHTA and CDR2 FQGTGA. The CDR3 consists of 17 residues.

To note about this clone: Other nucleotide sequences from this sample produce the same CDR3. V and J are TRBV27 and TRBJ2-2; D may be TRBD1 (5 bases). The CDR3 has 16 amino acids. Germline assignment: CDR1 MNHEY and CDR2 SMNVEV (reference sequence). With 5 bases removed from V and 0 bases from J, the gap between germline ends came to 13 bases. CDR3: CASSIQEPPNTGELFF. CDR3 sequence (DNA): TGTGCCAGCAGTATACAGGAGCCCCCGAACACCGGGGAGCTGTTTTTT.

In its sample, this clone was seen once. The CDR3 reads CASSYSQGVNTGELFF. CDR3 nucleotide sequence: TGTGCCAGCAGTTACTCGCAGGGGGTCAACACCGGGGAGCTGTTTTTT. V gene TRBV6-5 combines with J gene TRBJ2-2; TRBD1 matches at 7 bases. This CDR3 comprises 16 residues. With 0 bases clipped from V and 2 bases from J, the junction kept 3 bases outside the gene matches. Germline loops: CDR1 MNHEY, CDR2 SVGAGI.

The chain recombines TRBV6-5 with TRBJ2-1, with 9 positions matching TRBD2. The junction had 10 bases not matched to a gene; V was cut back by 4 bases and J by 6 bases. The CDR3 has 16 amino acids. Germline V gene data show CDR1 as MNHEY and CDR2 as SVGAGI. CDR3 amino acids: CASSSLAGVSSNEQFF. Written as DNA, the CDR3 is TGTGCCAGCAGTTCGTTAGCGGGAGTCAGTAGCAATGAGCAGTTCTTC.